A selection of T cell receptor beta chains follows, all from one sample in a study of blood T cell repertoires in COVID-19. Only in-frame clones appear in the TCRdb table, and some are missing; sequencing was by immunoSEQ multiplex PCR. Of under 250,000 clones listed, about 80% are singletons. The sequencing input was PBMCs or T cells enriched from blood (not recorded which). These receptors were obtained from a woman between 45 and 65 years old who had been exposed to COVID-19. Each CDR3 is given with its conserved first and last residue. D genes are given only for firm matches. Some rows mark clone size as missing; the rest say once, few, many or name a class of expanded clone.

TRBJ1-5 | TRBV7-2 | NA | TRBD1 | CASSSGQGSNQPQHF | TGTGCCAGCAGCTCGGGACAGGGTAGCAATCAGCCCCAGCATTTT
TRBJ1-2 | TRBV5-6 | NA | NA | CASSLGDPGGYGYTF | TGTGCCAGCAGCTTGGGAGATCCGGGGGGCTATGGCTACACCTTC
TRBJ2-3 | TRBV7-2 | NA | TRBD2 | CASSLAPLAGTDTQYF | TGTGCCAGCAGCTTAGCGCCACTAGCGGGCACAGATACGCAGTATTTT
TRBJ1-1 | TRBV19 | NA | TRBD1 | CASSSRGTGHLNTEAFF | TGTGCCAGTAGTTCCCGAGGGACAGGGCACTTGAACACTGAAGCTTTCTTT
TRBJ2-7 | TRBV27 | NA | NA | CASSLSGGLYEQYF | TGTGCCAGCAGTTTATCGGGGGGACTCTACGAGCAGTACTTC
TRBJ1-2 | TRBV20-1 | NA | NA | CSARAGNGYTF | TGCAGTGCTAGAGCCGGGAATGGCTACACCTTC
TRBJ1-6 | TRBV7-9 | NA | NA | CASHRSYNSPLHF | TGTGCCTCCCACAGGTCGTATAATTCACCCCTCCACTTT
TRBJ1-1 | TRBV10-3 | NA | NA | CAISEGQNTEAFF | TGTGCCATCAGTGAGGGACAGAACACTGAAGCTTTCTTT
TRBJ2-3 | TRBV2 | NA | NA | CASRMDSSTDTQYF | TGTGCCAGCAGGATGGACTCAAGCACAGATACGCAGTATTTT
TRBJ2-3 | TRBV18 | few | TRBD1 | CASSPLGTGSPTDTQYF | TGTGCCAGCTCACCGCTCGGGACAGGGTCCCCCACAGATACGCAGTATTTT
TRBJ2-2 | TRBV6-5 | few | NA | CASSEAANTGELFF | TGTGCCAGCTCGGAAGCGGCCAACACCGGGGAGCTGTTTTTT
TRBJ2-1 | TRBV3-1/TRBV3-2 | NA | NA | CASSHSDEQFF | TGTGCCAGCAGCCACAGCGATGAGCAGTTCTTC
TRBJ2-3 | TRBV30 | NA | NA | CAWTGADTQYF | TGTGCCTGGACAGGGGCAGATACGCAGTATTTT
TRBJ1-1 | TRBV12-5 | NA | NA | CASAPTENTEAFF | TGTGCTAGTGCCCCGACAGAGAACACTGAAGCTTTCTTT
TRBJ2-1 | TRBV6-6 | once | TRBD2 | CASRALLAGVDNEQFF | TGTGCCAGCAGAGCGTTGCTAGCGGGGGTCGACAATGAGCAGTTCTTC
TRBJ1-2 | TRBV28 | NA | TRBD1 | CASSRLPGTGVLANYGYTF | TGTGCCAGCAGTAGACTCCCCGGGACAGGCGTCCTTGCTAACTATGGCTACACCTTC
TRBJ2-1 | TRBV6-5 | NA | TRBD2 | CASSSWTSGNEQFF | TGTGCCAGCAGTTCCTGGACTAGCGGCAATGAGCAGTTCTTC
TRBJ1-1 | TRBV18 | NA | NA | CASSPTQVNTEAFF | TGTGCCAGCTCACCAACACAGGTGAACACTGAAGCTTTCTTT
TRBJ2-1 | TRBV6-4 | NA | NA | CASSADGTFNEQFF | TGTGCCAGCAGTGCTGACGGGACTTTCAATGAGCAGTTCTTC
TRBJ2-2 | TRBV9 | NA | TRBD2 | CASSAPPGTSGGATGELFF | TGTGCCAGCAGCGCTCCCCCAGGGACTAGCGGGGGGGCCACCGGGGAGCTGTTTTTT
TRBJ1-1 | TRBV11-2 | few | NA | CASSPAGWNTEAFF | TGTGCCAGCAGCCCCGCAGGGTGGAACACTGAAGCTTTCTTT
TRBJ1-2 | TRBV18 | NA | NA | CASSRPGEGYTF | TGTGCCAGCTCACGACCGGGAGAAGGCTACACCTTC
TRBJ2-7 | TRBV5-8 | NA | NA | CASSTGLYEQYF | TGTGCCAGCAGCACCGGACTCTACGAGCAGTACTTC
TRBJ2-4 | TRBV19 | few | TRBD1 | CASSKGQLKNIQYF | TGTGCCAGTAGTAAGGGACAGCTAAAAAACATTCAGTACTTC
TRBJ1-6 | TRBV18 | NA | TRBD1 | CASSLDRGSYNSPLHF | TGTGCCAGCTCACTAGACAGGGGCTCCTATAATTCACCCCTCCACTTT
TRBJ2-1 | TRBV30 | NA | NA | CAAQGYNEQFF | TGTGCCGCCCAGGGGTACAATGAGCAGTTCTTC
TRBJ1-1 | TRBV19 | NA | NA | CASSYRNTEAFF | TGTGCCAGTAGTTACAGGAACACTGAAGCTTTCTTT
TRBJ1-1 | TRBV3-1/TRBV3-2 | NA | NA | CASSQAGRGGTEAFF | TGTGCCAGCAGCCAAGCGGGCAGGGGCGGGACTGAAGCTTTCTTT
TRBJ1-1 | TRBV10-3 | few | TRBD1 | CAISGTGGLEAFF | TGTGCCATCAGTGGAACAGGGGGCCTCGAAGCTTTCTTT
TRBJ1-6 | TRBV28 | NA | NA | CAHSPGGQLGALHF | TGTGCGCATTCTCCGGGGGGACAACTTGGGGCCCTCCACTTT
TRBJ1-1 | TRBV6-5 | NA | NA | CASSLGRGDTEAFF | TGTGCCAGCAGCCTAGGGAGGGGGGACACTGAAGCTTTCTTT
TRBJ2-1 | TRBV13 | NA | NA | CASSLFGRTELSYNEQFF | TGTGCCAGCAGCTTGTTTGGTAGGACAGAGCTTTCCTACAATGAGCAGTTCTTC
TRBJ1-6 | TRBV5-4 | NA | NA | CASSLSRLQGAPLHF | TGTGCCAGCAGCTTGTCCCGATTACAGGGCGCACCCCTCCACTTT
TRBJ1-1 | TRBV6-5 | NA | NA | CASSYGLLNTEAFF | TGTGCCAGCAGTTACGGGCTTCTGAACACTGAAGCTTTCTTT
TRBJ1-2 | TRBV9 | few | NA | CASSAWHGGNYGYTF | TGTGCCAGCAGCGCCTGGCATGGAGGGAACTATGGCTACACCTTC
TRBJ2-7 | TRBV29-1 | NA | NA | CSVETESYEQYF | TGCAGCGTTGAGACAGAGTCCTACGAGCAGTACTTC
TRBJ2-7 | TRBV13 | NA | NA | CASSLGLAGQGDF | TGTGCCAGCAGCTTAGGTTTAGCGGGACAGGGTGACTTC
TRBJ1-2 | TRBV29-1 | NA | NA | CSVEGQFYGYTF | TGCAGCGTTGAAGGACAGTTCTATGGCTACACCTTC
TRBJ1-6 | TRBV6-5 | NA | NA | CASRSHSSYNSPLHF | TGTGCCAGCAGGTCTCATAGCTCCTATAATTCACCCCTCCACTTT
TRBJ2-1 | TRBV29-1 | NA | TRBD2 | CSVRKRGGHNEQFF | TGCAGCGTTAGGAAGCGGGGGGGCCACAATGAGCAGTTCTTC
TRBJ1-3 | TRBV28 | NA | NA | CASSLLGAKSGNTIYF | TGTGCCAGCAGTTTGCTGGGGGCGAAATCTGGAAACACCATATATTTT
TRBJ2-4 | TRBV6-2/TRBV6-3 | once | NA | CASSLPQLAKNIQYF | TGTGCCAGCAGTTTGCCACAGCTAGCCAAAAACATTCAGTACTTC
TRBJ2-7 | TRBV2 | NA | TRBD1 | CASRGTDYYEQYF | TGTGCCAGCAGGGGGACAGACTACTACGAGCAGTACTTC
TRBJ1-1 | TRBV14 | NA | NA | CASSQDRGYEAFF | TGTGCCAGCAGCCAAGACAGGGGATATGAAGCTTTCTTT
TRBJ2-6 | TRBV27 | once | TRBD2 | CASSYAGGSVLSGANVLTF | TGTGCCAGCAGTTATGCCGGGGGGTCTGTCCTCTCTGGGGCCAACGTCCTGACTTTC
TRBJ1-3 | TRBV11-2 | NA | NA | CASSLVRGRGNTIYF | TGTGCCAGCAGCTTGGTACGGGGAAGGGGAAACACCATATATTTT
TRBJ2-3 | TRBV15 | once | TRBD1 | CATSRPTGGTDTQYF | TGTGCCACCAGCCGGCCGACAGGGGGCACAGATACGCAGTATTTT
TRBJ2-7 | TRBV2 | NA | NA | CASSVPGSYEQYF | TGTGCCAGCAGTGTTCCAGGCTCCTACGAGCAGTACTTC
TRBJ2-5 | TRBV5-1 | NA | NA | CASSLGARGWETQYF | TGCGCCAGCAGCTTGGGGGCCAGGGGTTGGGAGACCCAGTACTTC
TRBJ1-6 | TRBV9 | NA | NA | CASSVSRNSPLHF | TGTGCCAGCAGCGTTAGCCGGAATTCACCCCTCCACTTT
TRBJ2-4 | TRBV7-9 | NA | NA | CASSPGTPGGIQYF | TGTGCCAGCAGCCCCGGGACGCCCGGGGGCATTCAGTACTTC
TRBJ2-7 | TRBV5-1 | NA | NA | CASSLDPGDYYEQYF | TGCGCCAGCAGCTTGGACCCGGGGGATTACTACGAGCAGTACTTC
TRBJ1-2 | TRBV5-4 | once | TRBD1 | CASSLVNRGGYGYTF | TGTGCCAGCAGCTTGGTTAACAGGGGAGGCTATGGCTACACCTTC
TRBJ1-2 | TRBV2 | medium-sized | TRBD1 | CASSERDRGVYGYTF | TGTGCCAGCAGTGAAAGGGACAGGGGAGTCTATGGCTACACCTTC